This entry concerns a single T cell receptor (beta chain). Its antigen remains unidentified. This entry is derived from a study of human CD8 memory T cell subsets (dated by TCRdb to about 2020). Context from the whole study: The clonal relationships among stem-like (TSTEM), progenitor exhausted-like (TPEX) and effector memory CD8+ T cell subsets were assessed by comparing the TCRbeta repertoires of these subsets. Six donors each provided TSTEM, TPEX and effector memory subsets, and TCRbeta repertoires were obtained from all six.

According to the germline V gene, CDR1 reads MGHRA and CDR2 reads YSYEKL. The CDR3 has 15 amino acids, counting the end cysteine and phenylalanine. No DNA appears here. TCRdb shows the sequencer as NextSeq 550. A Human TCR Profiling Kit was used to prepare UMI-labeled 5' RACE TCRbeta libraries. Every TCRbeta library was prepared in parallel with an identical number of PCR cycles. The paper's processing steps were these. The number of functional CDR3beta clonotypes in each TCRbeta library ranged from about 2,700 to 18,000. MIGEC 1.2.9 handled UMI extraction and consensus assembly, with a minimum of three reads required per UMI. MiXCR 3.0.3 was used to extract in-frame CDR3beta repertoires. Diversity metrics were computed in VDJtools 1.2.1 after downsampling each sample to 42,000 randomly selected UMIs. For the top 3,000 clones of each sample pair, the repertoire overlap metrics D, R and F2 were calculated in VDJtools. Reads reprocessed by TCRdb are summarized as one entry per CDR3 protein sequence, and DNA is absent. These V and J calls are TCRdb output, not the study's own analysis. The sample table records 17,000 or so distinct CDR3 sequences. Jointly, the top ten make up approximately 6% of the sample.

Overall results and qualifications from the work: Only TCRbeta chains were sequenced, and the repertoire comparisons were based on about six donors and tested using paired t-tests with Bonferroni correction. Normalized Shannon-Wiener diversity was similarly high in TSTEM and TPEX subsets, while effector memory subsets were less diverse by comparison. Based on Chao1 estimates, TSTEM subsets appeared to have greater repertoire diversity than TPEX subsets, which may reflect a broader range of specificities. Both stem-like subsets shared clonotypes with effector memory cells, but TSTEM and TPEX repertoires overlapped minimally, suggesting distinct antigen spectra.

Stem-like memory CD8+ T cells (TSTEM) were defined as CCR7+ PD-1- TIGIT- cells. Density gradient separation was used to isolate peripheral blood mononuclear cells from buffy coats of healthy donors. In the study, negative magnetic separation with EasySep or MojoSort CD8+ T cell isolation kits was used to enrich total CD8+ T cells. An RNeasy Mini Kit was used to extract total RNA from duplicate vials of some 150,000 sorted CD8+ T cells per subset. The PBMCs were used either fresh or after being cryopreserved in fetal bovine serum with roughly 10% DMSO. CD8+ T cell subsets were sorted to purity by fluorescence-activated cell sorting on a FACSAria III.

The chain uses TRBV4-1 and TRBJ2-7; TCRdb's D call of TRBD1 is untestable without DNA. The sequenced sample consisted of CD8+ stem-like memory T cells (TSCM and TCM) sorted from PBMCs. Read against the paper, the sample's cell subset or site label means: stem-like memory CD8 T cells (TSTEM), CCR7+ PD-1- TIGIT-. This receptor was obtained from a human donor in good health. Here the CDR3 is given as CASSQDRGHNYEQYF.